Listed below are T cell receptor beta chains from one sample, sequenced in a study of beta chain features in type 1 diabetes. TCRdb keeps only in-frame clones here, not all; method: immunoSEQ multiplex PCR. The data hold about 320,000 clones, with less than 15% observed a single time. The sample comprised central memory CD4+ T cells from blood. All receptors come from a man in his thirties or forties in good health. Both conserved end residues are part of each CDR3. The D gene is left open where the match is weak. Expanded clones get a size class; other rows say once, few or many, or leave the size out.

length	V	J	D	size	DNA	CDR3
15	TRBV19	TRBJ1-5	NA	NA	TGTGCCAGTAGGAAGGGGTACGGACGCAATCAGCCCCAGCATTTT	CASRKGYGRNQPQHF
11	TRBV19	TRBJ1-1	NA	NA	TGTGCCAGTAGTTTAAGGGCTGGAGCTTTCTTT	CASSLRAGAFF
13	TRBV19	TRBJ1-1	TRBD1	NA	TGTGCCAGTAGTATGGACAGGGGCACTGAAGCTTTCTTT	CASSMDRGTEAFF
14	TRBV10-3	TRBJ2-5	TRBD2	NA	TGTGCCACCGGGACTAGCGGGGCGCAAGAGACCCAGTACTTC	CATGTSGAQETQYF
13	TRBV6-5	TRBJ2-7	NA	few	TGTGCCAGCAGTTACGCCAGGACGGGCGAGCAGTACTTC	CASSYARTGEQYF
14	TRBV25-1	TRBJ2-7	NA	many	TGTGCCAGCAGTGTAGAAAGCGGAGCTTACGAGCAGTACTTC	CASSVESGAYEQYF
13	TRBV2	TRBJ1-6	NA	few	TGTGCCAGCAGTGTGTCAGGGGATTCACCCCTCCACTTT	CASSVSGDSPLHF
13	TRBV9	TRBJ2-2	NA	NA	TGTGCCAGCAGCCAAGCCCCCCCCGGGGAGCTGTTTTTT	CASSQAPPGELFF
16	TRBV7-3	TRBJ2-3	NA	NA	TGTGCCAGCAGCGAAATGGGACGCGGGTCTTTGGATACGCAGTATTTT	CASSEMGRGSLDTQYF
15	TRBV15	TRBJ1-3	TRBD1	NA	TGTGCCACCAGCAGAGGGACAGGGAGAGGAAACACCATATATTTT	CATSRGTGRGNTIYF
11	TRBV29-1	TRBJ1-1	NA	many	TGCAGCGTTGCCAGGGCACATGAAGCTTTCTTT	CSVARAHEAFF
16	TRBV6-5	TRBJ2-1	TRBD2	NA	TGTGCCAGCAGTTACTCGATTCCTAGCGGGATTCCTGAGCAGTTCTTC	CASSYSIPSGIPEQFF
13	TRBV6-1	TRBJ2-2	NA	few	TGTGCCAGCGTAGAAGGGAACACCGGGGAGCTGTTTTTT	CASVEGNTGELFF
17	TRBV5-1	TRBJ2-1	TRBD2	NA	TGCGCCAGCAGCTTGGTTTTTAGCGGGAGGGCCTACAATGAGCAGTTCTTC	CASSLVFSGRAYNEQFF
11	TRBV29-1	TRBJ2-1	NA	many	TGCAGCGTCATAGCGTCTGTCGAGCAGTTCTTC	CSVIASVEQFF
15	TRBV7-9	TRBJ2-2	NA	few	TGTGCCAGCAGCTTAGATAGCGGACCTACCGGGGAGCTGTTTTTT	CASSLDSGPTGELFF
14	TRBV5-1	TRBJ2-3	NA	NA	TGCGCCAGCAGCTTGGTAGGGATCACAGATACGCAGTATTTT	CASSLVGITDTQYF